Listed below are T cell receptor beta chains from one sample, sequenced in a study of blood T cell repertoires in COVID-19. Sequencing was performed with immunoSEQ multiplex PCR; in TCRdb, only in-frame clones are kept and a portion is missing. The data show a few hundred thousand clones, with approximately 87% seen just once and roughly a tenth held by the top ten. Sequenced input: peripheral blood. These receptors were obtained from a woman aged 30 to 39 with COVID-19, enrolled during active disease. CDR3s include the opening cysteine and the closing phenylalanine or tryptophan. Fields, in order: clone size, D gene, J gene, V gene, CDR3 DNA, CDR3 protein. The D gene is left open where the match is weak. Expanded clones are given a class, and other clones once, few, many or no size at all.

-,TRBD1,TRBJ2-7,TRBV5-4,TGTGCCAGCAGCTTAGGGGACAGTCCCTCCTACGAGCAGTACTTC,CASSLGDSPSYEQYF
-,TRBD1,TRBJ2-5,TRBV18,TGTGCCAGCTCACCACGACAGGGTTTGGAGACCCAGTACTTC,CASSPRQGLETQYF
-,TRBD2,TRBJ2-1,TRBV19,TGTGCCAGTAGTGAGACGGGAGGGCCAACTGAGCAGTTCTTC,CASSETGGPTEQFF
-,-,TRBJ1-4,TRBV5-6,TGTGCCAGCAGTAGAAAGGAGAGCACTAATGAAAAACTGTTTTTT,CASSRKESTNEKLFF
-,-,TRBJ1-4,TRBV2,TGTGCCAGCAGTGAAGCGCTCAGGGGCAATAATGAAAAACTGTTTTTT,CASSEALRGNNEKLFF
once,TRBD1,TRBJ1-3,TRBV7-8,TGTGCCAGCAGCTTAGCCGGGACAGGTTCCTCTGGAAACACCATATATTTT,CASSLAGTGSSGNTIYF
-,-,TRBJ2-6,TRBV11-3,TGTGCCAGCAGCCCCGGGACTGTTGACTCTGGGGCCAACGTCCTGACTTTC,CASSPGTVDSGANVLTF
-,-,TRBJ2-3,TRBV18,TGTGCCAGCTCGGCTCGTCCTAGCACAGATACGCAGTATTTT,CASSARPSTDTQYF
-,TRBD1,TRBJ1-6,TRBV30,TGTGCCTGGAGTGTACGCAGGGGGAATAATTCACCCCTCCACTTT,CAWSVRRGNNSPLHF
once,-,TRBJ1-5,TRBV30,TGTGCCTGGAGCTTTGACAGAAAAGGGCAGCCCCAGCATTTT,CAWSFDRKGQPQHF
-,-,TRBJ1-1,TRBV2,TGTGCCAGCAGTGTCCAGGGAGGTAGCACTGAAGCTTTCTTT,CASSVQGGSTEAFF
-,TRBD1,TRBJ1-3,TRBV10-3,TGTGCCATCAGTGCTCGGGGACAGGGGGGAAACACCATATATTTT,CAISARGQGGNTIYF
once,-,TRBJ1-2,TRBV12-3/TRBV12-4,TGTGCCAGCACCCCTGCGGGCGACTATGGCTACACCTTC,CASTPAGDYGYTF
-,-,TRBJ2-7,TRBV6-4,TGTGCCAGCAGTGAAAGGCCCAGGGACGAGCAGTACTTC,CASSERPRDEQYF
once,-,TRBJ2-5,TRBV7-3,TGTGCCAGCAGCTCCCTTCCTCAAGAGACCCAGTACTTC,CASSSLPQETQYF
-,TRBD2,TRBJ2-1,TRBV28,TGTGCCAGCAGTTTCCTAGCGGGAGGCCTCAATGAGCAGTTCTTC,CASSFLAGGLNEQFF
-,-,TRBJ2-7,TRBV27,TGTGCCAGCAGTCCAGCCGGGTCCAGGACTAACTCCTACGAGCAGTACTTC,CASSPAGSRTNSYEQYF
-,TRBD1,TRBJ2-7,TRBV29-1,TGCAGCGTTGTACCGGGACAGGGGTACGAGCAGTACTTC,CSVVPGQGYEQYF
-,TRBD2,TRBJ2-3,TRBV28,TGTGCCAGCAGTTTACCACTAGCGGGAGCTAGCACAGATACGCAGTATTTT,CASSLPLAGASTDTQYF
-,-,TRBJ1-6,TRBV27,TGTGCCAGCAGTTTAAAAACAGTATATAATTCACCCCTCCACTTT,CASSLKTVYNSPLHF
once,TRBD1,TRBJ1-1,TRBV10-2,TGCGCCAGCATCCCACAGGGGCTGACGAACACTGAAGCTTTCTTT,CASIPQGLTNTEAFF
-,TRBD1,TRBJ2-2,TRBV28,TGTGCCAGCAGTCAAAGGACAGGGGGCACCGGGGAGCTGTTTTTT,CASSQRTGGTGELFF
-,TRBD2,TRBJ2-7,TRBV28,TGTGCCAGCGGTCTATCCCGGGGGGAGCCCTACGAGCAGTACTTC,CASGLSRGEPYEQYF
-,-,TRBJ2-1,TRBV5-1,TGCGCCAGCAGCTTTAGTGGCTACAATGAGCAGTTCTTC,CASSFSGYNEQFF
-,TRBD1,TRBJ1-4,TRBV6-5,TGTGCCAGCACCCTGGACAGGGCTAATGAAAAACTGTTTTTT,CASTLDRANEKLFF
few,-,TRBJ2-2,TRBV11-3,TGTGCCAGCAGCTCGGGACAAGTGAACACCGGGGAGCTGTTTTTT,CASSSGQVNTGELFF
-,-,TRBJ1-5,TRBV30,TGTGCCTGGAGAAAGCAGGCGAATCAGCCCCAGCATTTT,CAWRKQANQPQHF
-,TRBD2,TRBJ2-3,TRBV27,TGTGCCAGCAGGGGACTAGCGAGCACAGATACGCAGTATTTT,CASRGLASTDTQYF
-,-,TRBJ1-2,TRBV15,TGTGCCACCAGCAGAGGCGGGCAGGGAGGGTATGGCTACACCTTC,CATSRGGQGGYGYTF
-,TRBD1,TRBJ2-1,TRBV10-2,TGCGCCAGCACGGGACAGATCTCCTACAATGAGCAGTTCTTC,CASTGQISYNEQFF
-,-,TRBJ2-5,TRBV5-1,TGCGCCAGCAGCTCCGGGTCCAACGCAGAGACCCAGTACTTC,CASSSGSNAETQYF
-,-,TRBJ1-5,TRBV24-1,TGTGCCACCAGTGATTCTCAGAAGCCCCAGCATTTT,CATSDSQKPQHF
-,TRBD2,TRBJ2-3,TRBV9,TGTGCCAGCAGCGTAGGGGAGGGAGGGCCTTGGGCAGATACGCAGTATTTT,CASSVGEGGPWADTQYF
-,TRBD2,TRBJ2-7,TRBV15,TGTGCCACCAGCGTTAGCGGGAGCGGCTACGAGCAGTACTTC,CATSVSGSGYEQYF